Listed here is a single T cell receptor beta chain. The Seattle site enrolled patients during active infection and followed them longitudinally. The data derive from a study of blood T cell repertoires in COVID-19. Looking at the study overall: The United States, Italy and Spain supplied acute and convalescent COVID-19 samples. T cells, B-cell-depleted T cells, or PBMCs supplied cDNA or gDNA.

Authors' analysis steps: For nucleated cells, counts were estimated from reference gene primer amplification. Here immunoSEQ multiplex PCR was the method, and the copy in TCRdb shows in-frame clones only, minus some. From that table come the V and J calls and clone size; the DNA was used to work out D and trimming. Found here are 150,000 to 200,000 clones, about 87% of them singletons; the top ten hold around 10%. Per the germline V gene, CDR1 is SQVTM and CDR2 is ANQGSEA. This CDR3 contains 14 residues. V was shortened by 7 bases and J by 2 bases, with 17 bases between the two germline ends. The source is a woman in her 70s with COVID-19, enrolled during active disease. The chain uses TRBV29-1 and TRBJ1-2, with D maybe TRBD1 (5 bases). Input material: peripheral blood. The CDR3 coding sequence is TGCAGCGCGAGGGGCGGGACTGGGAACTATGGCTACACCTTC. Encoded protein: CSARGGTGNYGYTF.